Each of the 3 T cell receptor beta chains below was sequenced from the same sample in a study of OX40 agonist ivuxolimab in advanced cancers. Sequenced by immunoSEQ multiplex PCR; TCRdb stores in-frame clones only, minus some. The sample includes 99,000 or so clones, around 94% of them seen just once. Material: CD4+ or CD8+ T cells sorted from blood, obtained in a trial of the OX40 agonist ivuxolimab. Source of these receptors: an adult with an advanced solid tumor such as melanoma, head and neck, liver or kidney cancer.

The chain joins TRBV20-1 to TRBJ2-3; D unresolved. CDR3 length: 11 residues. Germline-derived CDR1 and CDR2 are DFQATT and SNEGSKA (reference sequence). V was clipped by 6 bases and J by 5 bases, with 9 bases between them. The CDR3, as DNA: TGCAGTGCCCTAGGCGTAGATACGCAGTATTTT. It yields the protein CSALGVDTQYF.

The chain joins TRBV5-8 to TRBJ1-5, with 8 bases aligning to TRBD1. The V and J ends lost 4 bases and 6 bases, in that order; junction bases with no gene match: 9. From germline, CDR1 is SGHTS and CDR2 YDEGEE. The length of the CDR3 is 15 residues. In DNA, the CDR3 is TGTGCCAGCAGCCTGACAGGGGAGAAGGGTCAGCCCCAGCATTTT. The encoded protein is CASSLTGEKGQPQHF.

The chain recombines TRBV4-3 with TRBJ1-2; 7 bases align to TRBD1. Germline loops: CDR1 LGHNA, CDR2 YSLEER. The junction had 5 bases not matched to a gene; V was cut back by 0 bases and J by 10 bases. The CDR3 sequence is 13 residues long. The DNA for the CDR3 is TGCGCCAGCAGCCAAGACGAGGGGGCCCTCTACACCTTC. It yields the protein CASSQDEGALYTF.